A selection of T cell receptor beta chains follows, all from one sample in a study of T cell responses to AZD1222 COVID-19 vaccine. TCRdb's table, derived via immunoSEQ multiplex PCR, lists solely in-frame clones and lacks some. The sample has over 70,000 clones; about 83% are singletons. The material sequenced was peripheral blood, taken 28 days after the second dose of the MenACWY control vaccine. These receptors came from an adult who received the MenACWY meningococcal vaccine as a control. Both conserved end residues are part of each CDR3. A D gene is named only where the DNA matches it firmly. Clone size is given for some rows only: seen once, a few or many times, or a class if the clone is expanded.

cdr3_nt: TGTGCCTGGAGCCATAGCACAGATACGCAGTATTTT
cdr3_aa: CAWSHSTDTQYF
d_call: .
j_call: TRBJ2-3
clone_size: .
v_call: TRBV30

cdr3_nt: TGTGCCAGTAGTATGAGGTGGGGAGGACCTAATTCACCCCTCCACTTT
cdr3_aa: CASSMRWGGPNSPLHF
d_call: .
j_call: TRBJ1-6
clone_size: .
v_call: TRBV19

cdr3_nt: TGTGCCAGTAGTAACCCCGAGGAGGGGGCCAACGTCCTGACTTTC
cdr3_aa: CASSNPEEGANVLTF
d_call: .
j_call: TRBJ2-6
clone_size: few
v_call: TRBV19

cdr3_nt: TGTGCCAGCAGCTTGGGGGAGGCCCCCCCCGGGGAGCTGTTTTTT
cdr3_aa: CASSLGEAPPGELFF
d_call: .
j_call: TRBJ2-2
clone_size: .
v_call: TRBV11-2

cdr3_nt: TGTGCCAGCAGTGTCCAGAGACAGCCTAAAGAGACCCAGTACTTC
cdr3_aa: CASSVQRQPKETQYF
d_call: .
j_call: TRBJ2-5
clone_size: .
v_call: TRBV2

cdr3_nt: TGTGCCAGCAGCACGGACAGGGGGCTGTACGAGCAGTACTTC
cdr3_aa: CASSTDRGLYEQYF
d_call: TRBD1
j_call: TRBJ2-7
clone_size: few
v_call: TRBV5-6

cdr3_nt: TGTGCCAGCAGCCATGGAGGGGAAACTGAAGCTTTCTTT
cdr3_aa: CASSHGGETEAFF
d_call: .
j_call: TRBJ1-1
clone_size: .
v_call: TRBV4-2

cdr3_nt: TGCGCCAGCAGCCAATGGACAGGGTGGGTTTACGAGCAGTACTTC
cdr3_aa: CASSQWTGWVYEQYF
d_call: TRBD1
j_call: TRBJ2-7
clone_size: .
v_call: TRBV4-3

cdr3_nt: TGTGCCAGCACCCGGGGCAGGGTCCGTGGTCCGAACACTGAAGCTTTCTTT
cdr3_aa: CASTRGRVRGPNTEAFF
d_call: .
j_call: TRBJ1-1
clone_size: .
v_call: TRBV28

cdr3_nt: TGTGCCAGCAGTTCGGCCGTCCAAGAGACCCAGTACTTC
cdr3_aa: CASSSAVQETQYF
d_call: .
j_call: TRBJ2-5
clone_size: .
v_call: TRBV28

cdr3_nt: TGTGCCAGCAGCTTAGATCCAGGGGGCGCAGACACCATATATTTT
cdr3_aa: CASSLDPGGADTIYF
d_call: TRBD1
j_call: TRBJ1-3
clone_size: .
v_call: TRBV11-2

cdr3_nt: TGTGCCAGCAGCGGGCGACTAGCGGGTAGCACAGATACGCAGTATTTT
cdr3_aa: CASSGRLAGSTDTQYF
d_call: TRBD2
j_call: TRBJ2-3
clone_size: .
v_call: TRBV7-8

cdr3_nt: TGTGCCAGCAGCTTAGTTTCCACCATCAAGGGAAACACCATATATTTT
cdr3_aa: CASSLVSTIKGNTIYF
d_call: .
j_call: TRBJ1-3
clone_size: .
v_call: TRBV11-2

cdr3_nt: TGTGCCAGCAGCTCCGCAGGGGTAAGAGGAGGCTACACCTTC
cdr3_aa: CASSSAGVRGGYTF
d_call: .
j_call: TRBJ1-2
clone_size: .
v_call: TRBV5-4

cdr3_nt: TGCAGCGTTGTGAGCGGGGGGGCGAGAGATACGCAGTATTTT
cdr3_aa: CSVVSGGARDTQYF
d_call: TRBD2
j_call: TRBJ2-3
clone_size: .
v_call: TRBV29-1

cdr3_nt: TGTGCCAGCAGCGTAGATCCGGACTCAACTCCCTCTGGAAACACCATATATTTT
cdr3_aa: CASSVDPDSTPSGNTIYF
d_call: .
j_call: TRBJ1-3
clone_size: .
v_call: TRBV9

cdr3_nt: TGTGCCAGCAGCCAGGCTAGGGGTGATGAGCAGTTCTTC
cdr3_aa: CASSQARGDEQFF
d_call: .
j_call: TRBJ2-1
clone_size: .
v_call: TRBV3-1/TRBV3-2

cdr3_nt: TGTGCCAGCAGCCGCAGGAGCGGGAGGAGCTCCTACAATGAGCAGTTCTTC
cdr3_aa: CASSRRSGRSSYNEQFF
d_call: TRBD2
j_call: TRBJ2-1
clone_size: .
v_call: TRBV3-1/TRBV3-2

cdr3_nt: TGCAGCGCTCAGGACAGGGGGCGAACCGGGGAGCTGTTTTTT
cdr3_aa: CSAQDRGRTGELFF
d_call: TRBD1
j_call: TRBJ2-2
clone_size: few
v_call: TRBV29-1

cdr3_nt: TGTGCCATCTCGAGGGACTCTGGAAACACCATATATTTT
cdr3_aa: CAISRDSGNTIYF
d_call: .
j_call: TRBJ1-3
clone_size: .
v_call: TRBV10-3

cdr3_nt: TGCGCCACCAAGCAGGGGGGAGTTAATGAAAAACTGTTTTTT
cdr3_aa: CATKQGGVNEKLFF
d_call: TRBD1
j_call: TRBJ1-4
clone_size: .
v_call: TRBV5-1

cdr3_nt: TGTGCCAGCGAGTCGGAAGTGAACACTGAAGCTTTCTTT
cdr3_aa: CASESEVNTEAFF
d_call: .
j_call: TRBJ1-1
clone_size: .
v_call: TRBV2

cdr3_nt: TGTGCCAGCAGCTTAGGAGGGGAAATGGATGGCTACACCTTC
cdr3_aa: CASSLGGEMDGYTF
d_call: .
j_call: TRBJ1-2
clone_size: once
v_call: TRBV7-9

cdr3_nt: TGCGCCAGCCAGCTTTCCCCTGGGACTGAAGCTTTCTTT
cdr3_aa: CASQLSPGTEAFF
d_call: .
j_call: TRBJ1-1
clone_size: .
v_call: TRBV5-1

cdr3_nt: TGTGCCAGCAAAGTGGGGGGGAACACTGAAGCTTTCTTT
cdr3_aa: CASKVGGNTEAFF
d_call: .
j_call: TRBJ1-1
clone_size: .
v_call: TRBV2

cdr3_nt: TGTGCCAGCAGCCAAGACCGGGCCTCTGGAAACACCATATATTTT
cdr3_aa: CASSQDRASGNTIYF
d_call: .
j_call: TRBJ1-3
clone_size: few
v_call: TRBV3-1/TRBV3-2

cdr3_nt: TGTGCCTGTTCCGAGCAGGACCTAGGCAATCAGCCCCAGCATTTT
cdr3_aa: CACSEQDLGNQPQHF
d_call: .
j_call: TRBJ1-5
clone_size: .
v_call: TRBV19

cdr3_nt: TGTGCCAGCAGCCCAGGGGGGGCCGAGCAGTACTTC
cdr3_aa: CASSPGGAEQYF
d_call: .
j_call: TRBJ2-7
clone_size: once
v_call: TRBV12-3/TRBV12-4

cdr3_nt: TGTGCCAGCAGCCAGGCCCAGGGATACTCCTACAATGAGCAGTTCTTC
cdr3_aa: CASSQAQGYSYNEQFF
d_call: .
j_call: TRBJ2-1
clone_size: .
v_call: TRBV7-8

cdr3_nt: TGTGCCAGCAGCTTAGGACACATGGGCACTGAAGCTTTCTTT
cdr3_aa: CASSLGHMGTEAFF
d_call: .
j_call: TRBJ1-1
clone_size: .
v_call: TRBV7-2

cdr3_nt: TGTGCCTGGAGTATCTCGACAGGGACTAACTATGGCTACACCTTC
cdr3_aa: CAWSISTGTNYGYTF
d_call: TRBD1
j_call: TRBJ1-2
clone_size: few
v_call: TRBV30

cdr3_nt: TGTGCCAGCAGCGTAGCGGCTAGCGGGAGCGGTACAGATACGCAGTATTTT
cdr3_aa: CASSVAASGSGTDTQYF
d_call: TRBD2
j_call: TRBJ2-3
clone_size: once
v_call: TRBV9

cdr3_nt: TGTGCCAGCAGCTCGGGTGGGTATTTTGAGCAGTTCTTC
cdr3_aa: CASSSGGYFEQFF
d_call: .
j_call: TRBJ2-1
clone_size: .
v_call: TRBV7-2

cdr3_nt: TGCAGCGTTGTACCCAGGACAGGGAATGGCTACACCTTC
cdr3_aa: CSVVPRTGNGYTF
d_call: TRBD1
j_call: TRBJ1-2
clone_size: .
v_call: TRBV29-1

cdr3_nt: TGTGCCAGTAGTAATCGGGGCTATGGCTACACCTTC
cdr3_aa: CASSNRGYGYTF
d_call: .
j_call: TRBJ1-2
clone_size: .
v_call: TRBV19

cdr3_nt: TGTGCCAGCAGCAACCTGGACAGACGCACAGATACGCAGTATTTT
cdr3_aa: CASSNLDRRTDTQYF
d_call: .
j_call: TRBJ2-3
clone_size: .
v_call: TRBV5-4

cdr3_nt: TGCAGCGTTGCAGACCTAAAGTATGGCTACACCTTC
cdr3_aa: CSVADLKYGYTF
d_call: .
j_call: TRBJ1-2
clone_size: once
v_call: TRBV29-1

cdr3_nt: TGCGCCAGCAGCTTGGAGGACAGTCGAACCGGGGAGCTGTTTTTT
cdr3_aa: CASSLEDSRTGELFF
d_call: .
j_call: TRBJ2-2
clone_size: .
v_call: TRBV5-1

cdr3_nt: TGCGCCAGCAGCCAAGGGGAAGCTTACTCCTACAATGAGCAGTTCTTC
cdr3_aa: CASSQGEAYSYNEQFF
d_call: .
j_call: TRBJ2-1
clone_size: .
v_call: TRBV4-1

cdr3_nt: TGTGCCAGCAGTCTAGGACAGGGGCCGGGCTACACCTTC
cdr3_aa: CASSLGQGPGYTF
d_call: TRBD1
j_call: TRBJ1-2
clone_size: .
v_call: TRBV12-3/TRBV12-4

cdr3_nt: TGTGCCAGCAGTGAAGCGGGGATGGGAACTGAAGCTTTCTTT
cdr3_aa: CASSEAGMGTEAFF
d_call: .
j_call: TRBJ1-1
clone_size: .
v_call: TRBV6-1

cdr3_nt: TGTGCCAGTAGCCGTTGGGGGATAAACACTGAAGCTTTCTTT
cdr3_aa: CASSRWGINTEAFF
d_call: .
j_call: TRBJ1-1
clone_size: .
v_call: TRBV2

cdr3_nt: TGTGCCAGCAGCCTTGACAGGGCCCAGGGCTACACCTTC
cdr3_aa: CASSLDRAQGYTF
d_call: TRBD1
j_call: TRBJ1-2
clone_size: .
v_call: TRBV7-2

cdr3_nt: TGCAGCACCTCCTTAGCGGGAGCCTACAATGAGCAGTTCTTC
cdr3_aa: CSTSLAGAYNEQFF
d_call: TRBD2
j_call: TRBJ2-1
clone_size: .
v_call: TRBV29-1

cdr3_nt: TGCGCCAGCAGCTTGGCAAATCGATCACCCCTCCACTTT
cdr3_aa: CASSLANRSPLHF
d_call: .
j_call: TRBJ1-6
clone_size: .
v_call: TRBV5-1

cdr3_nt: TGTGCCAGTAGTGCGACGGAAAATTCACCCCTCCACTTT
cdr3_aa: CASSATENSPLHF
d_call: .
j_call: TRBJ1-6
clone_size: few
v_call: TRBV19

cdr3_nt: TGTGCCAGCAGCCAAGCGGGAAGGGGGCCTGGCTACACCTTC
cdr3_aa: CASSQAGRGPGYTF
d_call: TRBD1
j_call: TRBJ1-2
clone_size: .
v_call: TRBV3-1/TRBV3-2

cdr3_nt: TGTGCCAGCTCACCGACAGGGGGATTCGAAAAACTGTTTTTT
cdr3_aa: CASSPTGGFEKLFF
d_call: TRBD1
j_call: TRBJ1-4
clone_size: once
v_call: TRBV18

cdr3_nt: TGTGCCAGTAGTCTGGTCGGGACTGAAGCTTTCTTT
cdr3_aa: CASSLVGTEAFF
d_call: .
j_call: TRBJ1-1
clone_size: .
v_call: TRBV19

cdr3_nt: TGTGCCAGCGCCTACAGGGTCGGGGATGGCTACACCTTC
cdr3_aa: CASAYRVGDGYTF
d_call: .
j_call: TRBJ1-2
clone_size: once
v_call: TRBV12-3/TRBV12-4

cdr3_nt: TGCGCCAGCAGCCAAGATCGGGTCGCCTCTGGAAACACCATATATTTT
cdr3_aa: CASSQDRVASGNTIYF
d_call: .
j_call: TRBJ1-3
clone_size: few
v_call: TRBV4-3

cdr3_nt: TGTGCCAGCAGCCTAGAAACTAAGGGTCCCCAGCATTTT
cdr3_aa: CASSLETKGPQHF
d_call: .
j_call: TRBJ1-5
clone_size: .
v_call: TRBV7-2

cdr3_nt: TGTGCCAGCAGACATAACCGCGGACAGTCCGAAGGCTACACCTTC
cdr3_aa: CASRHNRGQSEGYTF
d_call: .
j_call: TRBJ1-2
clone_size: .
v_call: TRBV6-5

cdr3_nt: TGTGCCAGCAGTTTTACACCGGCGAACACTGAAGCTTTCTTT
cdr3_aa: CASSFTPANTEAFF
d_call: .
j_call: TRBJ1-1
clone_size: .
v_call: TRBV6-5

cdr3_nt: TGTGCCAGCAGCGACCGATATGGGGACGAGCAGTACTTC
cdr3_aa: CASSDRYGDEQYF
d_call: .
j_call: TRBJ2-7
clone_size: .
v_call: TRBV7-9

cdr3_nt: TGTGCCAGCAGTTCTAACTATGGCTACACCTTC
cdr3_aa: CASSSNYGYTF
d_call: .
j_call: TRBJ1-2
clone_size: .
v_call: TRBV28

cdr3_nt: TGTGCCGGCCGACAGGGTTCATCTGGAAACACCATATATTTT
cdr3_aa: CAGRQGSSGNTIYF
d_call: TRBD1
j_call: TRBJ1-3
clone_size: .
v_call: TRBV2

cdr3_nt: TGTGCCAGCAAACGTATGGGCACAGATACGCAGTATTTT
cdr3_aa: CASKRMGTDTQYF
d_call: .
j_call: TRBJ2-3
clone_size: .
v_call: TRBV28

cdr3_nt: TGTGCCAGCAGAAGTGACAGCTCCTACGAGCAGTACTTC
cdr3_aa: CASRSDSSYEQYF
d_call: .
j_call: TRBJ2-7
clone_size: .
v_call: TRBV6-5

cdr3_nt: TGTGCCAGCAGATCGAACACGGACAATTCACCCCTCCACTTT
cdr3_aa: CASRSNTDNSPLHF
d_call: .
j_call: TRBJ1-6
clone_size: .
v_call: TRBV3-1/TRBV3-2